The T cell receptor (beta chain) under discussion was sequenced for a study of shared clonotypes between healthy human individuals. Study-wide results and caveats: Generation probability values for non-shared clonotypes were lower than those for clonotypes shared by all four donors.

A remark on this clone: What it recognizes is unknown.

Naive CD8 populations comprised CD45RO-negative cells positively selected for CCR7, excluding terminally differentiated effector memory CD45RA+ cells. This table comes from immunoSEQ multiplex PCR, and its TCRdb copy is limited to in-frame clones, with some not included. The sample has about 590,000 clones; 95% to 96% are singletons. Germline CDR1 reads SGHDT; CDR2 reads YYEEEE. The V end lost 0 bases, the J end lost 2 bases, and 13 bases lay between the germline ends. The CDR3 totals 16 residues. The origin of this receptor is a woman between 25 and 40 years old in good health. The sequencing sample was made of naive CD8+ T cells sorted from blood. V and J are TRBV5-6 and TRBJ2-3; D perhaps matches TRBD2 (5 bases). The CDR3 DNA is TGTGCCAGCAGCTTGGCCGGACTGGAAAACACAGATACGCAGTATTTT. Its translation is CASSLAGLENTDTQYF.